One and the same sample provided the 5 T cell receptor beta chains below, sequenced in a study of cytomegalovirus exposure and HLA in healthy donors. This PCR relied on a set of 60 Vbeta primers and 13 Jbeta primers. TCRdb keeps only in-frame clones here, not all; method: immunoSEQ multiplex PCR. This sample yields some 130,000 clones, of which about 80% are seen a single time; 3% to 4% belongs to the top ten. Sequencing used PBMCs. These receptors were taken from a woman aged 40 to 55 in good health and CMV-seronegative.

This chain connects TRBV20-1 to TRBJ2-1; no clear D. V shed 7 bases and J shed 6 bases, with 10 bases lying between them. The CDR3 has 11 residues. CDR1 and CDR2 (germline): DFQATT, SNEGSKA (reference sequence). CDR3 sequence (DNA): TGCAGTGGGGTAGCCTTCAATGAGCAGTTCTTC. It encodes CSGVAFNEQFF.

This sequence joins TRBV7-9 and TRBJ1-1; TRBD1 agrees at 9 bases. Germline CDR1 SEHNR, CDR2 FQNEAQ (reference sequence). CDR3 length: 14 residues. Losses at the gene ends were 7 bases for V and 4 bases for J; bases not matched to a gene: 7. CDR3 region: CASTTGGLLTEAFF. In DNA form, the CDR3 reads TGTGCCAGCACAACAGGGGGCCTTCTCACTGAAGCTTTCTTT. Filled out from reference TRBV7-9 and TRBJ1-1, the complete variable domain reads DTGVSQNPRHKITKRGQNVTFRCDPISEHNRLYWYRQTLGQGPEFLTYFQNEAQLEKSRLLSDRFSAERPKGSFSTLEIQRTEQGDSAMYLCASTTGGLLTEAFFGQGTRLTVV.

The chain's CDR3 is CASSLQGANTEAFF. CDR3 DNA: TGTGCCAGCAGTTTACAGGGGGCTAACACTGAAGCTTTCTTT. The chain couples TRBV27 to TRBJ1-1; 8 bases fit TRBD1. V dropped 2 bases and J dropped 2; count of bases not matched to a gene: 1. The V gene's germline CDR1 is MNHEY and CDR2 SMNVEV (reference sequence). The CDR3 covers 14 residues.

V usage is TRBV5-1 and J usage is TRBJ2-5; 8 positions match TRBD1. J gave up 5 bases and V 4 bases, and 16 bases lay outside the gene matches. There are 17 residues in the CDR3. CDR1 SGHRS and CDR2 YFSETQ come from the germline V gene. CDR3 amino acids: CASSPSTGQGSSETQYF. For the CDR3, the DNA is TGCGCCAGCAGCCCTTCAACCGGACAGGGTTCGAGTGAGACCCAGTACTTC.

This rearrangement joins TRBV5-1 to TRBJ2-6; 7 bases match TRBD1. Germline V gives CDR1 SGHRS, CDR2 YFSETQ. The CDR3 extends over 15 amino acids. V lost 4 bases and J lost 4; bases outside the gene matches: 5. Here the CDR3 reads CASSATGSGANVLTF. The CDR3 region has the DNA TGCGCCAGCAGCGCGACAGGGTCCGGGGCCAACGTCCTGACTTTC.